This T cell receptor beta chain is from a study of blood T cell repertoires in COVID-19. In the authors' workflow: Amplifying reference gene primers gave estimates of nucleated cell counts. Sequencing was performed with immunoSEQ multiplex PCR; in TCRdb, only in-frame clones are kept and a portion is missing. D and trimming come from the DNA, and the V and J calls and clone size come from that table. The data contain some 69,000 clones, 65% to 85% of them seen just once; the ten biggest clones take up approximately 2.5%. Germline CDR1 SGHDT, CDR2 YYEEEE. V gave up 2 bases and J gave up 1 base; unmatched junction bases: 10. The CDR3 has 17 amino acids.

Material for sequencing was peripheral blood. The rearrangement uses TRBV5-6 and TRBJ2-7; 9 positions agree with TRBD2. This receptor was taken from a man older than 75 with active or convalescent COVID-19. The chain's CDR3 is CASSFSLAGGPSYEQYF. As DNA, the CDR3 is TGTGCCAGCAGCTTCTCACTGGCGGGAGGGCCTTCCTACGAGCAGTACTTC. The whole variable domain, filled in from reference TRBV5-6 and TRBJ2-7, reads DAGVTQSPTHLIKTRGQQVTLRCSPKSGHDTVSWYQQALGQGPQFIFQYYEEEERQRGNFPDRFSGHQFPNYSSELNVNALLLGDSALYLCASSFSLAGGPSYEQYFGPGTRLTVT.